This record covers a single T cell receptor beta chain. The protocol was immunoSEQ multiplex PCR, while the TCRdb copy is restricted to in-frame clones and leaves out a portion. The sample carries 2 million to 2.5 million clones, roughly 92% recorded once. Trimming took 0 bases from V and 9 from J; bases not matched to a gene: 8. The CDR3 covers 14 residues. In germline, CDR1 is SNHLY, CDR2 FYNNEI. CD45RA-negative memory and CD45RA+ naive subsets were split from the CD4+ cells. The data originate from a study of shared clonotypes between healthy human individuals. This chain links TRBV2 with TRBJ2-7; 7 nucleotides line up with TRBD2. This receptor was taken from a man aged 18-30 years in good health. Some clones in this sample may be carry-over from other donors' samples. Source material: naive CD4+ T cells from PBMCs. Subset defined: CD45RA+ positively selected. The CDR3 spells CASSEAGGESGQYF. CDR3 nucleotide sequence: TGTGCCAGCAGTGAAGCGGGAGGGGAGTCAGGGCAGTACTTC.